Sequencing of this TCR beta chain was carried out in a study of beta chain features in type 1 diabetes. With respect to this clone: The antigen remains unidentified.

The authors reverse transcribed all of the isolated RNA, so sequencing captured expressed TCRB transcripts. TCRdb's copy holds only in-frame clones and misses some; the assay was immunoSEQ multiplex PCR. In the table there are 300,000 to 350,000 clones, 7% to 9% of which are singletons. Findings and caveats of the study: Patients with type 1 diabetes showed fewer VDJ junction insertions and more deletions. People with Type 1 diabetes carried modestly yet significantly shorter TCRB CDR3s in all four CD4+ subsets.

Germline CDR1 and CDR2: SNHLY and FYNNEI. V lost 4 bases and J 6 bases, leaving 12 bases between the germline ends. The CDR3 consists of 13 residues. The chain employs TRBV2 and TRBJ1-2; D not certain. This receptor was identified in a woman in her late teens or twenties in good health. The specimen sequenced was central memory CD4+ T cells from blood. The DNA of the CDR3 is TGTGCCAGCAGTGGGACTGGAACGAATGGCTACACCTTC. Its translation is CASSGTGTNGYTF.